This T cell receptor beta chain was sequenced for a study of tumor-infiltrating lymphocytes in localized non-small cell lung cancer. Between the trimmed V and J ends, which lost 0 bases and 3 bases, there was a span of 6 bases. CDR3 length: 13 amino acids. Germline values: CDR1 SGDLS, CDR2 YYNGEE. About this clone: Its antigen is unidentified.

Some clones are missing from TCRdb's copy, which holds only in-frame ones; the method was immunoSEQ multiplex PCR. Of over 9,500 clones listed, around four fifths are singletons. General study results and limits: Each assay used a separate piece of the same tissue. Tumors had more T cell infiltration than uninvolved lung, per TCRbeta sequencing and CD3 counts.

The sample comprised uninvolved lung tissue not adjacent to the tumor. This clonotype originated in a human donor with non-small cell lung cancer. V gene TRBV9 combines with J gene TRBJ1-1; D call uncertain. CDR3 coding DNA: TGTGCCAGCAGCGTAGCTTTGTACACTGAAGCTTTCTTT. This sequence encodes CASSVALYTEAFF.